Sequencing of this T cell receptor (beta chain) was carried out in a study of CD8+CD57+ T cells in acquired aplastic anemia. Selection for sequencing was limited to patients who had shown CD8+CD57+ cell expansion by flow cytometry. Notes on the study in general: Comparison of patients with controls identified approximately 28 shared CD8+ CDR3 sequences.

Comments on this clonotype: Antigen specificity is unknown. A much larger clone lies one base from this, so it may be a read error.

Genomic DNA, the template, was used for profiling of the TCR beta VDJ and CDR3. MiXCR, run by TCRdb on the reads, gives a single entry per CDR3 protein. The sample lists under 200,000 distinct CDR3 sequences; 48% were seen once. This TCR came from a human donor with aplastic anemia. Sequencing used sorted CD4+, CD8+, or CD8+CD57+ T cells (not recorded which) from PBMCs.

This chain's CDR3 is CASRSGAGTGELLF. The CDR3 region has the DNA TGCGCCAGCAGATCGGGAGCGGGCACCGGGGAGCTGCTTTTT. The chain employs TRBV5-1 and TRBJ2-2; D perhaps matches TRBD2 (6 bases). Germline V gene data show CDR1 as SGHRS and CDR2 as YFSETQ. The CDR3 extends over 14 amino acids.